The 3 T cell receptor beta chains reported below all come from one sample, sequenced in a study of breast tumors, draining lymph nodes, adjacent tissues. In TCRdb, the multiplex PCR reads were re-called with MiXCR into one record per CDR3 protein. Of 100,000 to 150,000 distinct CDR3 sequences listed, 20% are singletons. Axillary draining lymph nodes of breast cancer patients supplied the node samples. Material for sequencing was axillary lymph node tissue. Source of these receptors: a female donor with breast cancer. Some clones in this sample may be carry-over from other donors' samples.

This clonotype was found many times. The rearrangement uses TRBV20-1 and TRBJ1-2; D perhaps matches TRBD1 (6 bases). Germline V gene sequence: CDR1 DFQATT, CDR2 SNEGSKA (reference sequence). This CDR3 has 12 amino acids. The ends were cut back, 3 bases at V and 12 bases at J, with 17 bases in the middle. The CDR3 sequence: CSASLSGATDTF. CDR3 sequence (DNA): TGCAGTGCTAGTTTGTCAGGGGCAACTGACACCTTC.

With respect to this clonotype: A clone one base away is much larger, so this may be a read error. The V gene is TRBV4-1, the J gene TRBJ1-5; D gene uncertain. This CDR3 comprises 13 residues. The V gene's germline CDR1 is MGHRA and CDR2 YSYEKL. The CDR3 is CASSSVSNQPRHF. Written as DNA, the CDR3 is TGCGCCAGCAGCTCGGTAAGCAATCAGCCCCGGCATTTT.

This clonotype has at least ten counts. The CDR3 sequence is CASSPQFSYNEQFF. Written as DNA, the CDR3 is TGTGCCAGCAGTCCCCAGTTTTCCTACAATGAGCAGTTCTTC. The chain carries TRBV6-5 and TRBJ2-1, with D uncertain. Germline V CDR1 and CDR2: MNHEY, SVGAGI. The CDR3 has 14 amino acids. V dropped 5 bases and J dropped 1 base, with 9 bases sitting between them.